This entry lists 27 T cell receptor beta chains sequenced from one sample in a study of vaccination and CD4 T cells after COVID-19. Sequenced with the Oncomine TCR Beta short-read assay was DNA taken from cultured CD4+ T cells. TCRdb fed the PCR reads into MiXCR, producing one record per CDR3 protein. The data show more than 10,000 distinct CDR3 sequences, approximately 58% seen once. Treatment given: roughly ten-day PBMC culture with coronavirus spike peptide pools or control peptides (ViraFEST assay). These receptors are not linked to any known antigen. Sequencing was performed on CD4+ T cells from blood, cultured in vitro, taken before SARS-CoV-2 vaccination. The source of these receptors is a human donor who had recovered from COVID-19.

The chain recombines TRBV7-2 with TRBJ1-5; weak D call: TRBD1 (6 bases). Germline V CDR1 and CDR2: SGHTA, FQGNSA. CDR3 length: 15 amino acids. V shed 1 base and J shed 3 bases, with 10 bases lying between them. The CDR3 coding sequence is TGTGCCAGCAGCTTAGTGGGGGCAGACAATCAGCCCCAGCATTTT. This encodes CASSLVGADNQPQHF.

The rearrangement links TRBV20-1 to TRBJ1-2, with TRBD1 matching 7 bases. This CDR3 has 16 residues. Germline V gene sequence: CDR1 DFQATT, CDR2 SNEGSKA (reference sequence). V was pared by 2 bases and J by 2 bases, with 11 bases of the junction left unmatched. CDR3 loop: CSARFPRPGGNYGYTF. The CDR3 nucleotides are TGCAGTGCTAGATTTCCCCGGCCAGGGGGAAACTATGGCTACACCTTC.

The genes are TRBV6-2 or TRBV6-3 and TRBJ2-7; D uncertain. Trimming pared 7 bases from V and 0 bases from J, leaving 4 bases between. The CDR3 is 11 amino acids. The germline gives CDR1 MNHEY, CDR2 SVGEGT. The CDR3 nucleotides read TGTGCCAGCACACACTCCTACGAGCAGTACTTC. It codes for CASTHSYEQYF.

The chain carries TRBV6-5 and TRBJ1-1, with TRBD1 matching 7 bases. J gave up 6 bases and V 2 bases, and 12 bases lay outside the gene matches. The CDR3 sequence is 16 residues long. Germline lookup yields CDR1 MNHEY and CDR2 SVGAGI. CDR3 protein: CASSYTGRQGKAEAFF. The CDR3 bases are TGTGCCAGCAGTTACACGGGACGACAGGGAAAGGCTGAAGCTTTCTTT.

The chain is built from TRBV29-1 and TRBJ1-5; possible D gene TRBD1, 5 bases. The CDR3 has 14 residues. The ends were cut back, 6 bases at V and 3 bases at J, with 15 bases in the middle. The germline V gene has CDR1 SQVTM and CDR2 ANQGSEA. The CDR3 DNA sequence: TGCAGCGTGGCTACCGGGGGATCCAATCAGCCCCAGCATTTT. It yields the protein CSVATGGSNQPQHF.

This clonotype was seen a few times. V gene TRBV20-1 combines with J gene TRBJ2-3; D is ambiguous. Trimming shortened V by 2 bases and J by 2 bases, and 5 bases separated the two germline ends. CDR1 DFQATT and CDR2 SNEGSKA come from the germline V gene (reference sequence). This CDR3 region has 12 residues. CDR3 loop: CSARQPTDTQYF. The CDR3 bases are TGCAGTGCTAGACAACCCACAGATACGCAGTATTTT.

The chain recombines TRBV11-2 with TRBJ1-1; D remains ambiguous. Trimming took off 5 bases at V and 3 bases at J, with 13 bases between the two ends. CDR1 is SGHAT and CDR2 is FQNNGV in the germline V gene. This CDR3 is built from 14 residues. In nucleotides, the CDR3 is TGTGCCAGCAGCGCATCTCTCGGGGACACTGAAGCTTTCTTT. This codes for CASSASLGDTEAFF.

The genes are TRBV24-1 and TRBJ2-7; D possibly corresponds to TRBD1 (5 bases). The V and J ends lost 1 base and 7 bases respectively, with 10 bases between them. This CDR3 has 13 amino acids. Germline CDR1 reads KGHDR; CDR2 reads SFDVKD. In nucleotides, the CDR3 is TGTGCCACCAGTGATTTTACAGGCCGGGAGCAGTACTTC. Translating it yields CATSDFTGREQYF.

CDR3 amino acids: CASSLAQGIGEQYF. For the CDR3, the DNA is TGTGCCAGCAGCTTAGCTCAGGGGATCGGCGAGCAGTACTTC. The V call is TRBV11-2, the J call TRBJ2-7; D is perhaps TRBD1 (6 bases). This CDR3 is 14 amino acids long. The V gene lost 1 base and the J gene lost 6 bases, with 13 bases spanning the gap. The germline gives CDR1 SGHAT, CDR2 FQNNGV.

The V gene is TRBV4-3, the J gene TRBJ1-6; TRBD1 is a possible D gene (6 bases). The V and J ends lost 5 bases and 8 bases respectively, with 13 bases between them. CDR1 and CDR2 (germline): LGHNA, YSLEER. This CDR3 is 14 amino acids long. Here the CDR3 DNA reads TGCGCCAGCAGCACCACAGGGACGGATTCACCCCTCCACTTT. Translation: CASSTTGTDSPLHF.

The chain couples TRBV6-2 or TRBV6-3 to TRBJ1-2; D is possibly TRBD1 (5 bases). This CDR3 comprises 13 residues. The germline gives CDR1 MNHEY, CDR2 SVGEGT. V shed 10 bases and J shed 3 bases, with 15 bases lying between them. The CDR3 loop is CATSGRLDYGYTF. In DNA, the CDR3 is TGTGCCACCTCGGGGCGGTTGGACTATGGCTACACCTTC.

This chain links TRBV20-1 with TRBJ2-7, with D possibly called TRBD1 or TRBD2 (5 bases each). Trimming took 0 bases from V and 1 from J, leaving 19 bases between them. Germline lookup yields CDR1 DFQATT and CDR2 SNEGSKA (reference sequence). This CDR3 is 17 amino acids long. CDR3 residues: CSARDLSKRGRSYEQYF. The CDR3 region has the DNA TGCAGTGCTAGAGATCTCAGCAAAAGGGGACGGTCCTACGAGCAGTACTTC.

The rearrangement uses TRBV27 and TRBJ1-2, with no clear D. Trimming took 3 bases from V and 4 from J, leaving 12 bases between them. Germline CDR1 and CDR2: MNHEY and SMNVEV (reference sequence). This CDR3 contains 14 residues. The CDR3 coding sequence is TGTGCCAGCAGTTTTTCGGTCCCATTCTATGGCTACACCTTC. Translated, it gives CASSFSVPFYGYTF.

This clonotype was observed a handful of times. V and J are TRBV19 and TRBJ1-5, with 9 bases lining up with TRBD1. Germline-derived CDR1 and CDR2 are LNHDA and SQIVND (reference sequence). V lost 6 bases, J lost 4 bases, and 1 base stayed unmatched. The CDR3 has 13 residues. The CDR3 loop reads CASSGTGNQPQHF. The CDR3 bases are TGTGCCAGTAGCGGGACAGGGAATCAGCCCCAGCATTTT.

Only a few counts were recorded for this clonotype. V usage is TRBV7-9 and J usage is TRBJ1-1; TRBD1 agrees at 8 bases. With 5 bases clipped from V and 1 base from J, the junction kept 6 bases outside the gene matches. The CDR3 has 15 amino acids. The germline V gene has CDR1 SEHNR and CDR2 FQNEAQ (reference sequence). The CDR3 loop reads CASSLRQGKNTEAFF. The CDR3 DNA follows: TGTGCCAGCAGCCTGCGACAGGGGAAGAACACTGAAGCTTTCTTT.

The chain joins TRBV19 to TRBJ1-1, with D uncertain. In germline, CDR1 is LNHDA, CDR2 SQIVND (reference sequence). The V gene lost 8 bases and the J gene lost 6 bases, with 10 bases spanning the gap. The CDR3 extends over 11 amino acids. In DNA form, the CDR3 reads TGTGCCAGTCAGAGGTTGGCTGAAGCTTTCTTT. Amino acid sequence: CASQRLAEAFF.

The rearrangement links TRBV7-9 to TRBJ1-1; D is unresolved. Germline loops: CDR1 SEHNR, CDR2 FQNEAQ (reference sequence). With 2 bases removed from V and 0 bases from J, the gap between germline ends came to 4 bases. This CDR3 comprises 13 residues. For the CDR3, the DNA is TGTGCCAGCAGCTTACCCATGAACACTGAAGCTTTCTTT. Translating it yields CASSLPMNTEAFF.

This clonotype was counted only a few times. The chain recombines TRBV10-3 with TRBJ2-1; TRBD2 agrees at 11 bases. J was trimmed by 10 bases and V by 0 bases; bases with no gene match: 11. CDR1 ENHRY and CDR2 SYGVKD come from the germline V gene. The CDR3 is 17 amino acids. The DNA of the CDR3 is TGTGCCATCAGTGAGTCCCAATTAGCGGGGGGGCTAGCCGAGCAGTTCTTC. Protein sequence: CAISESQLAGGLAEQFF.

V gene TRBV28 combines with J gene TRBJ2-7; weak D call: TRBD2 (6 bases). The CDR3 spans 22 residues. The germline V and J ends were trimmed by 6 bases and 2 bases, with 38 bases remaining between them. CDR1 and CDR2 (germline): MDHEN, SYDVKM. This CDR3 reads CASSPNRLSGRAGRYGTYEQYF. DNA of the CDR3: TGTGCCAGCAGCCCTAACCGCCTCTCGGGACGGGCGGGACGGTATGGGACCTACGAGCAGTACTTC.

V usage is TRBV7-9 and J usage is TRBJ1-2, with TRBD1 as a possible D gene (5 bases). Deletions cut 5 bases from V and 4 bases from J, with 23 bases between. The germline V gene encodes CDR1 SEHNR and CDR2 FQNEAQ (reference sequence). CDR3 length: 17 amino acids. In DNA form, the CDR3 reads TGTGCCAGCAGCATAAGCCGGGGCCCTCCACAACCCTATGGCTACACCTTC. Amino acids: CASSISRGPPQPYGYTF.

V is TRBV7-2 and J is TRBJ2-1; 14 bases are shared with TRBD2. CDR1 SGHTA and CDR2 FQGNSA come from the germline V gene. J lost 0 bases, V lost 6 bases, and 7 bases had no gene match. This CDR3 region has 18 residues. This CDR3 is CASSKRTSGRSSYNEQFF. The CDR3 coding sequence is TGTGCCAGCAGTAAAAGGACTAGCGGGAGGAGCTCCTACAATGAGCAGTTCTTC.

The V and J genes are TRBV7-6 and TRBJ2-7; D perhaps matches TRBD1 (6 bases). V lost 2 bases and J lost 0, with 14 bases in between. Germline V gene lookup returns CDR1 SGHVS and CDR2 FNYEAQ. CDR3 length equals 16 residues. CDR3: CASSLSSRQDSYEQYF. CDR3 nucleotides: TGTGCCAGCAGCTTATCTTCGAGACAGGACTCCTACGAGCAGTACTTC.

V and J are TRBV10-3 and TRBJ1-1; the D is unclear. V was trimmed by 4 bases and J by 5 bases, leaving 14 bases between them. CDR1 ENHRY and CDR2 SYGVKD come from the germline V gene. The CDR3 is made up of 14 amino acids. The CDR3 here is CAISVTNAGTEAFF. CDR3 nucleotides: TGTGCCATCAGTGTGACAAATGCGGGGACTGAAGCTTTCTTT.

This chain uses TRBV20-1 with TRBJ1-1; 9 bases fit TRBD1. The CDR3 runs 17 residues. With V trimmed by 5 bases and J by 10 bases, 23 bases remained unmatched. Germline loops: CDR1 DFQATT, CDR2 SNEGSKA (reference sequence). The CDR3 protein is CSAAKPGTGLYAQGAFF. CDR3 in DNA: TGCAGTGCTGCAAAACCCGGGACAGGGCTCTATGCCCAGGGAGCTTTCTTT.

The chain is built from TRBV12-3 or TRBV12-4 and TRBJ2-1; 7 nucleotides align to TRBD1. V was pared by 6 bases and J by 8 bases, with 13 bases of the junction left unmatched. The CDR3 is 15 residues long. The CDR3 DNA reads TGTGCCAGCAGGATGAGAAGGGGGCTGGTAGATGAGCAGTTCTTC. It yields the protein CASRMRRGLVDEQFF.

This rearrangement joins TRBV6-2 or TRBV6-3 to TRBJ1-6; no definite D call. The germline V and J ends were trimmed by 6 bases and 6 bases, with 12 bases remaining between them. The CDR3 contains 14 residues. Germline V gene data show CDR1 as MNHEY and CDR2 as SVGEGT. The CDR3 here is CASRATQPNSPLHF. The CDR3 DNA reads as TGTGCCAGCAGAGCAACTCAGCCTAATTCACCCCTCCACTTT.

This clonotype came up a few times. This sequence joins TRBV29-1 and TRBJ1-5; unclear D gene. The CDR3 has 13 residues. Germline lookup yields CDR1 SQVTM and CDR2 ANQGSEA. The V gene lost 4 bases and the J gene lost 4 bases, with 11 bases spanning the gap. CDR3 coding DNA: TGCAGCGTTGGCCGTGAGAGAAATCAGCCCCAGCATTTT. Amino acids: CSVGRERNQPQHF. The variable domain in full, completed from reference TRBV29-1 and TRBJ1-5, reads SAVISQKPSRDICQRGTSLTIQCQVDSQVTMMFWYRQQPGQSLTLIATANQGSEATYESGFVIDKFPISRPNLTFSTLTVSNMSPEDSSIYLCSVGRERNQPQHFGDGTRLSIL.